These 10 T cell receptor beta chains came from one sample sequenced in a study of cytomegalovirus exposure and HLA in healthy donors. Primers for the PCR totalled 60 Vbeta and 13 Jbeta. TCRdb's copy holds only in-frame clones and misses some; the assay was immunoSEQ multiplex PCR. The sample has around 170,000 clones, 78% seen once; the top ten hold 6.5% to 9%. Material: PBMCs. These receptors were collected from a middle-aged woman in good health and CMV-seropositive.

The genes are TRBV4-3 and TRBJ2-6; D perhaps matches TRBD2 (6 bases). The CDR3 runs 16 residues. The V end lost 0 bases, the J end lost 2 bases, and 8 bases lay between the germline ends. CDR1 is LGHNA, CDR2 YSLEER, per germline. The CDR3 spells CASSQDGGAGANVLTF. In DNA form, the CDR3 reads TGCGCCAGCAGCCAAGACGGAGGGGCTGGGGCCAACGTCCTGACTTTC.

The chain links TRBV19 to TRBJ2-1, with 12 bases aligning to TRBD1. This CDR3 comprises 16 residues. Germline V CDR1 and CDR2: LNHDA, SQIVND (reference sequence). The V segment lost 3 bases and the J segment 7 bases; nucleotides outside the gene matches: 7. DNA for the CDR3: TGTGCCAGTAGTATGCCCGGGACAGGGGGCAGGAATGAGCAGTTCTTC. Its translation is CASSMPGTGGRNEQFF.

This chain links TRBV5-4 with TRBJ2-2; a possible D gene is TRBD1 (6 bases). There are 17 residues in the CDR3. Germline V CDR1 and CDR2: SGHNT, YYREEE (reference sequence). Trimming stripped 0 bases from V and 5 bases from J, with 17 bases between. The CDR3 DNA sequence: TGTGCCAGCAGCTTGGTTCCGTCAGGGGAGAAGACCGGGGAGCTGTTTTTT. Protein: CASSLVPSGEKTGELFF.

The CDR3 here is CASSLAGGPNTGELFF. The CDR3 region has the DNA TGTGCCAGCAGCTTAGCGGGGGGTCCGAACACCGGGGAGCTGTTTTTT. V gene TRBV7-8 combines with J gene TRBJ2-2; TRBD2 might be the D (6 bases). Germline V gives CDR1 SGHVS, CDR2 FQNEAQ. Trimming pared 0 bases from V and 0 bases from J, leaving 8 bases between. The CDR3 consists of 16 residues.

The chain couples TRBV28 to TRBJ1-3, with unresolved D. Trimming pared 11 bases from V and 0 bases from J, leaving 8 bases between. Germline V lookup: CDR1 MDHEN, CDR2 SYDVKM. The length of the CDR3 is 12 residues. The CDR3 bases are TGTGCCTGCGAGGGCTCTGGAAACACCATATATTTT. Protein: CACEGSGNTIYF.

The rearrangement links TRBV11-2 to TRBJ2-1, with 12 bases lining up with TRBD2. Germline V CDR1 and CDR2: SGHAT, FQNNGV. This CDR3 has 17 residues. The V and J ends lost 4 bases and 10 bases, in that order; junction bases with no gene match: 14. CDR3 region: CASSSPILAGGLGEQFF. CDR3 DNA sequence: TGTGCCAGCAGCTCCCCAATTCTAGCGGGGGGGCTCGGGGAGCAGTTCTTC.

V gene TRBV5-4 combines with J gene TRBJ2-7; 7 bases fit TRBD1. CDR1 and CDR2 (germline): SGHNT, YYREEE (reference sequence). Trimming at V came to 1 base and at J to 5 bases, leaving 9 bases not matched to a gene. This CDR3 comprises 15 residues. The CDR3 coding sequence is TGTGCCAGCAGCTTGACGCCAGGGGGTTCTCACGAGCAGTACTTC. Its protein is CASSLTPGGSHEQYF.

This clone has only a few counts. Its ends do not fully match the called genes, so a read error is possible. Additional DNA sequences in this sample encode the identical CDR3. The CDR3 loop reads CASTEGGGYLNSQYF. The CDR3 nucleotides are TGTGCCAGCACCGAGGGTGGAGGGTACCTAAACAGTCAGTACTTC. This sequence joins TRBV6-1 and TRBJ2-4; D is perhaps TRBD2 (6 bases). Germline V gives CDR1 MNHNS, CDR2 SASEGT. The CDR3 consists of 15 residues.

The V call is TRBV28, the J call TRBJ1-1; unclear D gene. The CDR3 sequence is 15 residues long. CDR1 is MDHEN and CDR2 is SYDVKM in the germline V gene. With 2 bases removed from V and 5 bases from J, the gap between germline ends came to 15 bases. The DNA for the CDR3 is TGTGCCAGCAGTTTAGACCCAAACCTGAGGACTGAAGCTTTCTTT. This gives the protein CASSLDPNLRTEAFF. Variable domain in full (rest from reference TRBV28 and TRBJ1-1): DVKVTQSSRYLVKRTGEKVFLECVQDMDHENMFWYRQDPGLGLRLIYFSYDVKMKEKGDIPEGYSVSREKKERFSLILESASTNQTSMYLCASSLDPNLRTEAFFGQGTRLTVV.

The CDR3 loop is CASSIDRGSGPQHF. The CDR3 DNA is TGTGCCAGTAGTATAGATCGAGGGTCTGGGCCCCAGCATTTT. V gene TRBV19 combines with J gene TRBJ1-5, with D unresolved. The germline V and J ends were trimmed by 0 bases and 9 bases, with 12 bases remaining between them. The CDR3 totals 14 residues. Germline loops: CDR1 LNHDA, CDR2 SQIVND (reference sequence).